The sample holds many counts of the clone carrying this T cell receptor beta chain. Its target is not known. Those who donated, Caucasian adults without exception, all lived in Nashville, Tennessee. This specimen comes from a study of shared clonotypes between healthy human individuals. Data came from immunoSEQ multiplex PCR; TCRdb stores just in-frame clones and leaves some out. Of about 700,000 clones listed, 74% are singletons. General study results and limits: Rarefaction showed sorted-subset sequencing was incomplete despite large depth.

The receptor was derived from a woman in her 30s in good health. Sequenced input: memory CD4+ T cells sorted from blood. This sample's subset: CD45RA-negative fraction.

The CDR3 coding sequence is TGTGCCAGCAGCCAGGCTAGCGGAAGTCTCACAGATACGCAGTATTTT. Translated: CASSQASGSLTDTQYF. This chain connects TRBV14 to TRBJ2-3; 7 bases are a match to TRBD2. V lost 3 bases to trimming and J lost 2 bases; unmatched junction nucleotides: 8. Looked up from germline, CDR1 is SGHDN and CDR2 is FVKESK. CDR3 length: 16 amino acids. The variable domain in full, with the rest retrieved from reference TRBV14 and TRBJ2-3, is EAGVTQFPSHSVIEKGQTVTLRCDPISGHDNLYWYRRVMGKEIKFLLHFVKESKQDESGMPNNRFLAERTGGTYSTLKVQPAELEDSGVYFCASSQASGSLTDTQYFGPGTRLTVL.